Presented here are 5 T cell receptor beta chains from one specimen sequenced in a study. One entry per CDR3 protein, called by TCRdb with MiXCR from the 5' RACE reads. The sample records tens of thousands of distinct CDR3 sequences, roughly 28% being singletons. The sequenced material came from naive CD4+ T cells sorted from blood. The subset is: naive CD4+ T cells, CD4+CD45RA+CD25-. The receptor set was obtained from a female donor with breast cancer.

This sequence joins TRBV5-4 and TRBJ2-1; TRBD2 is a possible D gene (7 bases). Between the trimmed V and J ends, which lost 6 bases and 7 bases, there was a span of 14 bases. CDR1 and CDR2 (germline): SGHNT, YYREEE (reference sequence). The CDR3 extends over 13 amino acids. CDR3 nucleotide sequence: TGTGCCAGCAACAAAGGGGGAGGGAATGAGCAGTTCTTC. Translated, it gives CASNKGGGNEQFF. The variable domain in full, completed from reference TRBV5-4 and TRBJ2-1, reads ETGVTQSPTHLIKTRGQQVTLRCSSQSGHNTVSWYQQALGQGPQFIFQYYREEENGRGNFPPRFSGLQFPNYSSELNVNALELDDSALYLCASNKGGGNEQFFGPGTRLTVL.

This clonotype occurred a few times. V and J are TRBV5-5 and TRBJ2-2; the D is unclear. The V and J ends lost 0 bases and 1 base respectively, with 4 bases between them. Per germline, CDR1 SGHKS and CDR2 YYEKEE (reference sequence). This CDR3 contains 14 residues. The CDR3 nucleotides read TGTGCCAGCAGCTTGGGCCTGAACACCGGGGAGCTGTTTTTT. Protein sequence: CASSLGLNTGELFF.

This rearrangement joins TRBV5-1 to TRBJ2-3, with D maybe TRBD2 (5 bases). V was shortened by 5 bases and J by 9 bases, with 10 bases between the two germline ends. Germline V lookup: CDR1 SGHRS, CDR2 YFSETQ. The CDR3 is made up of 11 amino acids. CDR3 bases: TGCGCCAGCAGGTTCCAGCGGACGCAGTATTTT. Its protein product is CASRFQRTQYF.

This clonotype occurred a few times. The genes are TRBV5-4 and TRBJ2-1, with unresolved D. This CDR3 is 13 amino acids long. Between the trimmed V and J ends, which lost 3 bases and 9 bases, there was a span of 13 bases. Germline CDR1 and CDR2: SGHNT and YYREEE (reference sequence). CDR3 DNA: TGTGCCAGCAGCTGGGATCAGTACGGTGAGCAGTTCTTC. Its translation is CASSWDQYGEQFF.

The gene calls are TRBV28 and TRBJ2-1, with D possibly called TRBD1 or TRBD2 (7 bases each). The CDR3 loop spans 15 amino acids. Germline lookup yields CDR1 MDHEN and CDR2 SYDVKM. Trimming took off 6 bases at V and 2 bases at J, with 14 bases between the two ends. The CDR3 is CASSQGGGTYNEQFF. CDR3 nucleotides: TGTGCCAGCAGCCAGGGAGGGGGCACCTACAATGAGCAGTTCTTC.